The clone carrying this T cell receptor beta chain has more than one count but fewer than ten. Its specificity is unknown. V dropped 2 bases and J dropped 0 bases, with 10 bases sitting between them. The CDR3 extends over 15 amino acids. Germline lookup yields CDR1 ENHRY and CDR2 SYGVKD. The source of the sample is a study of CD4+ T cells in melanoma. The study's findings and limits: Diverse differentiation states were reported for melanoma neoantigen-specific CD4+ T cells. CD8+ T cell, macrophage and B cell function reportedly correlated with neoantigen-specific CD4+ T cells.

Assay: immunoSEQ multiplex PCR; the TCRdb copy retains only in-frame clones and omits some. The sample includes 3,500 to 4,500 clones, over 60% of them seen just once. Source material: cells from a culture (not recorded whether cultured in vitro). This TCR came from a human donor with melanoma. The V gene is TRBV10-3, the J gene TRBJ1-2, with unresolved D. Written as DNA, the CDR3 is TGTGCCATCAGTGAGGATACTGAAGCTAACTATGGCTACACCTTC. This encodes CAISEDTEANYGYTF.